One and the same sample provided the 10 T cell receptor beta chains below, sequenced in a study of T-cell reconstitution after alpha-beta-depleted transplantation in children. TCRbeta library construction was performed incorporating unique molecular identifiers. TCRdb itself ran the PCR reads through MiXCR, one entry per CDR3 protein. The sample lists roughly 120,000 distinct CDR3 sequences, 23% seen once, with over 9.5% in the top ten. The material sequenced was PBMCs, mostly from graft donor cells, taken 180 days after TCRalphabeta/CD19-depleted stem cell transplant. The receptors shown here come from a male patient aged 2 to 10 who had a stem cell transplant for chronic granulomatous disease, so the T cells may come from the graft donor.

This clonotype was found many times. V and J are TRBV3-1 and TRBJ2-5; the match to TRBD1 covers 7 bases. The CDR3 length is 14 residues. Unmatched junction bases numbered 6, after V lost 3 bases and J lost 5 bases. Germline V lookup: CDR1 LGHDT, CDR2 YNNKEL (reference sequence). CDR3 nucleotides: TGTGCCAGCAGCCAGGAAGGGGGCGAGGAGACCCAGTACTTC. This sequence encodes CASSQEGGEETQYF.

This clonotype came up many times. The V call is TRBV20-1, the J call TRBJ2-7, with 14 bases fitting TRBD2. Germline CDR1 reads DFQATT; CDR2 reads SNEGSKA (reference sequence). J lost 0 bases, V lost 4 bases, and 5 bases had no gene match. The CDR3 sequence is 16 residues long. The DNA for the CDR3 is TGCAGTGCTATCGGGACTAGCGGGAGACTCTCCTACGAGCAGTACTTC. This gives the protein CSAIGTSGRLSYEQYF.

The CDR3 region is CASSPSAYEQYF. CDR3 in DNA: TGTGCCAGCAGCCCTAGCGCCTACGAGCAGTACTTC. This chain joins TRBV3-1 and TRBJ2-7, with D possibly being TRBD2 (6 bases). Germline V gene lookup returns CDR1 LGHDT and CDR2 YNNKEL (reference sequence). This CDR3 contains 12 residues. Trimming cost V 4 bases and J 2 bases, with 6 bases left between them.

The sample holds many counts of this clonotype. The chain is built from TRBV7-8 and TRBJ2-7, with 8 bases aligning to TRBD1. Per the germline V gene, CDR1 is SGHVS and CDR2 is FQNEAQ. The CDR3 runs 13 residues. The V segment lost 6 bases and the J segment 0 bases; nucleotides outside the gene matches: 1. The CDR3 here is CASRDRVSYEQYF. The CDR3 region has the DNA TGTGCCAGCAGGGACAGGGTCTCCTACGAGCAGTACTTC.

The V and J genes are TRBV12-3 or TRBV12-4 and TRBJ2-1; the match to TRBD2 covers 9 bases. The V segment lost 5 bases and the J segment 0 bases; nucleotides outside the gene matches: 5. This CDR3 is built from 16 residues. CDR3 loop: CASSRLAGSSYNEQFF. In DNA form, the CDR3 reads TGTGCCAGCAGTCGCCTAGCGGGGAGCTCCTACAATGAGCAGTTCTTC.

This clonotype was detected a few times. This chain links TRBV5-5 with TRBJ2-1, with D tentatively TRBD2 (6 bases). The V and J ends lost 3 bases and 4 bases respectively, with 11 bases between them. This CDR3 has 14 amino acids. Germline loops: CDR1 SGHKS, CDR2 YYEKEE (reference sequence). CDR3 DNA sequence: TGTGCCAGCAGCTACCTAGCGAAATACAATGAGCAGTTCTTC. Translation gives CASSYLAKYNEQFF.

This clonotype was picked up many times. The chain has TRBV29-1 and TRBJ2-5, with D unresolved. This CDR3 has 10 amino acids. Germline lookup yields CDR1 SQVTM and CDR2 ANQGSEA. Trimming took off 3 bases at V and 1 base at J, with 0 bases between the two ends. CDR3 bases: TGCAGCGTTGACCAAGAGACCCAGTACTTC. This codes for CSVDQETQYF.

This clonotype was seen ten or more times. The chain uses TRBV29-1 and TRBJ2-4; 9 bases map to TRBD1. Germline loops: CDR1 SQVTM, CDR2 ANQGSEA. V shed 4 bases and J 10 bases; nucleotides not matched to a gene: 11. The CDR3 runs to 14 residues. CDR3 residues: CSVAFGTGSTIQYF. CDR3 coding DNA: TGCAGCGTTGCGTTTGGGACAGGGTCTACGATTCAGTACTTC.

This clonotype has just a few counts. J is TRBJ1-1 and V is TRBV12-3 or TRBV12-4; 7 positions agree with TRBD1. Trimming removed 2 bases from V and 4 bases from J; junction bases left unmatched: 4. This CDR3 is 14 amino acids long. The CDR3 spells CASSLLRQGTEAFF. The DNA of the CDR3 is TGTGCCAGCAGTTTACTCCGACAGGGCACTGAAGCTTTCTTT.

The chain recombines TRBV7-9 with TRBJ2-5; D ambiguous. V lost 7 bases and J 8 bases, leaving 11 bases between the germline ends. Germline assignment: CDR1 SEHNR and CDR2 FQNEAQ (reference sequence). This CDR3 contains 11 residues. CDR3 sequence reads: CASTASRTQYF. The CDR3 DNA is TGTGCCAGCACCGCCTCTAGAACCCAGTACTTC. The whole variable domain, filled in from reference TRBV7-9 and TRBJ2-5, reads DTGVSQNPRHKITKRGQNVTFRCDPISEHNRLYWYRQTLGQGPEFLTYFQNEAQLEKSRLLSDRFSAERPKGSFSTLEIQRTEQGDSAMYLCASTASRTQYFGPGTRLLVL.